Following are 10 T cell receptor beta chains from one sample sequenced in a study of tumor and adjacent non-tumor tissue in lung cancer. The library came from three nested PCR rounds adapted from ARM-PCR protocols. TCRdb re-analysed the multiplex PCR reads in MiXCR, keeping a single row per CDR3 protein. Altogether around 50,000 distinct CDR3 sequences are present, more than 55% being singletons, with the ten largest covering about 30%. The template was RNA from unsorted bulk tissue. This non-tumor lung sample came from over 3 cm beyond the tumor edge. The sample consisted of distant non-tumor lung tissue. These TCRs come from a woman aged 65 to 85 with non-small cell lung cancer.

The rearrangement joins TRBV6-5 to TRBJ2-2, with a possible D match to TRBD2 (5 bases). The CDR3 has 16 residues. Germline values: CDR1 MNHEY, CDR2 SVGAGI. V was pared by 5 bases and J by 1 base, with 14 bases between. CDR3 nucleotides: TGTGCCAGCAGTCTAAGAACGGGGTTGAACACCGGGGAGCTGTTTTTT. Translation: CASSLRTGLNTGELFF.

The chain uses TRBV11-1 and TRBJ2-1; D is perhaps TRBD2 (5 bases). The CDR3 contains 13 residues. The germline V gene encodes CDR1 SGHAT and CDR2 FQDESV (reference sequence). CDR3 nucleotide sequence: TGTGTCAACAGTTACCTTTCCCGGGGTGGGCAGTTCTTC. Protein product: CVNSYLSRGGQFF.

A word on this clonotype: One end of the junction does not line up with germline, which may come from a read error. The rearrangement links TRBV29-1 to TRBJ2-7; 9 bases agree with TRBD1. The CDR3 consists of 16 residues. Per germline, CDR1 SQVTM and CDR2 ANQGSEA. The CDR3 nucleotides are TGCGGCGTTATCCCCGGGACAGGGTCTTGGGAGTACGAGCAGTACTTC. It codes for CGVIPGTGSWEYEQYF.

Notes on this clonotype: The CDR3 end shows no conserved phenylalanine or tryptophan, and so a read error is likely. This sequence joins TRBV4-2 and TRBJ2-7; D not certain. Trimming took 1 base from V and 6 from J, leaving 7 bases between them. This CDR3 has 12 amino acids. Germline V lookup: CDR1 LGHNA, CDR2 YNFKEQ. CDR3 in DNA: TGTGCCAGCAGCCAAGCTGAGGCCGAGCAGTACATA. Protein: CASSQAEAEQYI.

In nucleotides, the CDR3 is TGCGCCAGCAGCTTGGCGGCGGGAGATCCCTACGAGCAGTACTTC. Translated, it gives CASSLAAGDPYEQYF. The chain joins TRBV5-1 to TRBJ2-7; 7 bases fit TRBD2. The germline gives CDR1 SGHRS, CDR2 YFSETQ. With 0 bases clipped from V and 2 bases from J, the junction kept 5 bases outside the gene matches. The CDR3 runs 15 residues. The variable domain in full, with the rest retrieved from reference TRBV5-1 and TRBJ2-7, is KAGVTQTPRYLIKTRGQQVTLSCSPISGHRSVSWYQQTPGQGLQFLFEYFSETQRNKGNFPGRFSGRQFSNSRSEMNVSTLELGDSALYLCASSLAAGDPYEQYFGPGTRLTVT.

This clonotype was observed a few times. A much larger clone differs by one base, so this may be a read error. The chain couples TRBV5-8 to TRBJ2-2, with D maybe TRBD2 (5 bases). The CDR3 sequence is 14 residues long. Germline values: CDR1 SGHTS, CDR2 YDEGEE. Trimming stripped 1 base from V and 10 bases from J, with 14 bases between. CDR3: CASSLNAGPEELFF. The CDR3, as DNA: TGTGCCAGCAGCTTGAACGCGGGCCCCGAGGAGCTGTTTTTT.

This clonotype was counted at least ten times. CDR3 nucleotide sequence: TGTGCCTGGAACCTAGCGGGAGGACGCTATGAGCAGTTCTTC. Amino acids: CAWNLAGGRYEQFF. The chain combines TRBV30 with TRBJ2-1; 11 bases map to TRBD2. This CDR3 is built from 14 residues. With V trimmed by 4 bases and J by 8 bases, 7 bases remained unmatched. Germline V gives CDR1 GTSNPN, CDR2 SVGIG (reference sequence).

As to this clonotype: Since no conserved phenylalanine or tryptophan closes the CDR3, a read error is the likely cause. The genes are TRBV10-3 and TRBJ2-7, with 11 bases fitting TRBD2. This CDR3 has 15 amino acids. Germline V gene sequence: CDR1 ENHRY, CDR2 SYGVKD. The CDR3 is CATSEGTSGSYEQYS. The CDR3 nucleotides read TGTGCCACCAGTGAAGGGACTAGCGGTTCCTACGAGCAGTACTCC.

The chain has TRBV6-5 and TRBJ2-5; possible D gene TRBD1, 7 bases. CDR3 length: 12 residues. Germline loops: CDR1 MNHEY, CDR2 SVGAGI. CDR3 in DNA: TGTGCTAGCGGTCCGCCAGGGGGACCGCAGTACTTC. This encodes CASGPPGGPQYF.

This chain uses TRBV20-1 with TRBJ2-1, with D possibly being TRBD2 (6 bases). V shed 0 bases and J shed 7 bases, with 16 bases lying between them. Germline V gene lookup returns CDR1 DFQATT and CDR2 SNEGSKA (reference sequence). This CDR3 has 15 residues. The CDR3, as DNA: TGCAGTGCTAGAGATCTGTCTATCGGGAGTAATGAGCAGTTCTTC. Protein sequence: CSARDLSIGSNEQFF.